A single sample is the source of the 25 T cell receptor beta chains below, sequenced in a study of blood T cell repertoires in COVID-19. Profiling relied on immunoSEQ multiplex PCR, and the TCRdb table lists in-frame clones only, not all of them. The sample has about 300,000 clones; roughly 86% are singletons. What was sequenced was peripheral blood. The receptors were gathered from a woman in her thirties with COVID-19, enrolled during active disease.

This clone was counted a single time. The chain has TRBV19 and TRBJ1-2; D unclear. Per germline, CDR1 LNHDA and CDR2 SQIVND (reference sequence). The germline V and J ends were trimmed by 7 bases and 8 bases, with 14 bases remaining between them. The CDR3 consists of 12 residues. CDR3 DNA: TGTGCCAGTAACCCAACTTACGGGGGCTACACCTTC. Protein sequence: CASNPTYGGYTF.

The chain uses TRBV6-5 and TRBJ1-1; TRBD1 matches 9 bases. In germline, CDR1 is MNHEY, CDR2 SVGAGI. CDR3 length: 15 residues. V trimming: 7 bases; J trimming: 3 bases; junction bases outside the gene matches: 9. CDR3 sequence reads: CASKNPTGGYTEAFF. CDR3 nucleotide sequence: TGTGCCAGCAAAAACCCGACAGGGGGTTACACTGAAGCTTTCTTT.

J is TRBJ1-4 and V is TRBV6-5, with TRBD1 matching 7 bases. The CDR3 covers 15 residues. Unmatched junction bases numbered 16, after V lost 6 bases and J lost 12 bases. Germline loops: CDR1 MNHEY, CDR2 SVGAGI. CDR3 sequence: CASSRLTGPKVELFF. For the CDR3, the DNA is TGTGCCAGCAGCCGACTGACAGGGCCCAAAGTGGAACTGTTTTTT.

The chain is built from TRBV5-4 and TRBJ2-2, with D perhaps TRBD2 (6 bases). Between the trimmed V and J ends, which lost 0 bases and 0 bases, there was a span of 12 bases. CDR1 is SGHNT and CDR2 is YYREEE in the germline V gene (reference sequence). The CDR3 consists of 17 residues. The CDR3 region is CASSLAGELANTGELFF. The CDR3 DNA follows: TGTGCCAGCAGCTTGGCGGGGGAACTAGCGAACACCGGGGAGCTGTTTTTT.

The chain carries TRBV3-1 (or the pseudogene TRBV3-2) and TRBJ1-2; 7 bases line up with TRBD1. The CDR3 is 13 residues long. V was clipped by 5 bases and J by 4 bases; unmatched bases: 4. The germline CDR1 and CDR2 sequences are LGHDT and YNNKEL (reference sequence). Here the CDR3 DNA reads TGTGCCAGCAGCGCAGGGGGGAGCTATGGCTACACCTTC. Its translation: CASSAGGSYGYTF.

The V gene is TRBV7-8, the J gene TRBJ2-7; 7 bases fit TRBD2. The germline V gene has CDR1 SGHVS and CDR2 FQNEAQ. Trimming removed 0 bases from V and 2 bases from J; junction bases left unmatched: 7. This CDR3 region has 16 residues. The CDR3 loop is CASSLAAGVITYEQYV. CDR3 nucleotides: TGTGCCAGCAGCTTAGCCGCGGGGGTAATCACCTACGAGCAGTACGTC.

This chain links TRBV15 with TRBJ2-1; 8 nucleotides align to TRBD1. The germline CDR1 and CDR2 sequences are LNHNV and YYDKDF (reference sequence). V trimming: 3 bases; J trimming: 2 bases; junction bases outside the gene matches: 3. The length of the CDR3 is 15 residues. DNA of the CDR3: TGTGCCACCAGCAGGAGACAGGGGCCCTACAATGAGCAGTTCTTC. It translates to CATSRRQGPYNEQFF.

The rearrangement links TRBV19 to TRBJ1-1; D is uncertain. Germline V gene data show CDR1 as LNHDA and CDR2 as SQIVND (reference sequence). The V gene lost 5 bases and the J gene lost 8 bases, with 12 bases spanning the gap. There are 12 residues in the CDR3. CDR3 sequence reads: CASSASRIEAFF. CDR3 DNA sequence: TGTGCCAGTAGTGCTAGCAGGATAGAAGCTTTCTTT.

This chain joins TRBV5-6 and TRBJ2-1, with a possible D match to TRBD2 (5 bases). The V end lost 5 bases, the J end lost 7 bases, and 25 bases lay between the germline ends. The CDR3 sequence is 17 residues long. CDR1 and CDR2 (germline): SGHDT, YYEEEE. As DNA, the CDR3 is TGTGCCAGCAGTTTCCCAGTAGGCCTAGCTGGTTGGAATGAGCAGTTCTTC. It yields the protein CASSFPVGLAGWNEQFF. The variable domain in full, with the rest retrieved from reference TRBV5-6 and TRBJ2-1, is DAGVTQSPTHLIKTRGQQVTLRCSPKSGHDTVSWYQQALGQGPQFIFQYYEEEERQRGNFPDRFSGHQFPNYSSELNVNALLLGDSALYLCASSFPVGLAGWNEQFFGPGTRLTVL.

This rearrangement joins TRBV18 to TRBJ1-3; TRBD1 aligns across 10 bases. V shed 5 bases and J 0 bases; nucleotides not matched to a gene: 16. This CDR3 region has 20 residues. Germline V gives CDR1 KGHSH, CDR2 LQKENI. CDR3 sequence: CASSVVRDRGHISSGNTIYF. DNA for the CDR3: TGTGCCAGCTCAGTGGTCCGGGACAGGGGACATATAAGCTCTGGAAACACCATATATTTT.

This rearrangement joins TRBV10-3 to TRBJ1-1, with 7 nucleotides matching TRBD1. The J segment lost 6 bases and the V segment lost 4 bases, leaving 5 bases of the junction unmatched. The CDR3 is made up of 13 amino acids. Germline V CDR1 and CDR2: ENHRY, SYGVKD. CDR3 amino acids: CAISGYRGPEAFF. DNA of the CDR3: TGTGCCATCAGTGGTTACAGGGGACCTGAAGCTTTCTTT.

The rearrangement joins TRBV9 to TRBJ2-5; D uncertain. Germline V gives CDR1 SGDLS, CDR2 YYNGEE. Trimming left V 0 bases short and J 2 bases short, with 8 bases between. The CDR3 loop spans 14 amino acids. The CDR3 is CASSVDGRQETQYF. For the CDR3, the DNA is TGTGCCAGCAGCGTAGATGGTCGGCAAGAGACCCAGTACTTC.

The chain combines TRBV7-2 with TRBJ1-3; 7 bases map to TRBD1. The V gene end was trimmed by 5 bases and the J gene end by 4 bases; junction bases not matched to a gene: 8. Germline CDR1 and CDR2: SGHTA and FQGNSA. CDR3 length: 15 residues. The CDR3 sequence is CASSDDRAGGNTIYF. The DNA for the CDR3 is TGTGCCAGCAGCGACGACAGGGCGGGGGGAAACACCATATATTTT.

J is TRBJ1-2 and V is TRBV10-2, with D perhaps matching TRBD1 (5 bases). With 1 base removed from V and 8 bases from J, the gap between germline ends came to 8 bases. Looked up from germline, CDR1 is WSHSY and CDR2 is SAAADI. The CDR3 has 12 residues. The CDR3 DNA reads TGCGCCAGCAGTGAGTGGCAGGGCGGCTACACCTTC. Translating gives CASSEWQGGYTF.

The V and J genes are TRBV27 and TRBJ2-7; 7 bases line up with TRBD1. Germline values: CDR1 MNHEY, CDR2 SMNVEV (reference sequence). CDR3 length equals 13 residues. V gave up 7 bases and J gave up 3 bases; unmatched junction bases: 6. In DNA form, the CDR3 reads TGTGCCAGCATGTCCCGGGACAGCTACGAGCAGTACTTC. Translation: CASMSRDSYEQYF.

J is TRBJ1-2 and V is TRBV6-6; D uncertain. The CDR3 extends over 15 amino acids. Trimming removed 5 bases from V and 3 bases from J, with 16 bases in between. Germline CDR1 is MNHNY and CDR2 is SVGAGI (reference sequence). CDR3: CASSVFSGSDYGYTF. DNA of the CDR3: TGTGCCAGCAGTGTTTTTTCGGGGAGCGACTATGGCTACACCTTC.

The rearrangement links TRBV18 to TRBJ2-3, with D possibly being TRBD2 (6 bases). The ends were cut back, 7 bases at V and 10 bases at J, with 21 bases in the middle. The germline gives CDR1 KGHSH, CDR2 LQKENI. CDR3 length: 14 residues. The CDR3 sequence is CASYTGTGIHPQYF. The CDR3 DNA is TGTGCCAGCTACACCGGGACTGGGATTCATCCGCAGTATTTT.

V gene TRBV30 combines with J gene TRBJ2-7; possible D gene TRBD1, 5 bases. V was trimmed by 0 bases and J by 1 base, leaving 10 bases between them. CDR3 length: 14 amino acids. The V gene's germline CDR1 is GTSNPN and CDR2 SVGIG (reference sequence). The CDR3 is CAWSVGRASYEQYF. In DNA, the CDR3 is TGTGCCTGGAGTGTCGGCAGGGCGTCCTACGAGCAGTACTTC.

This chain uses TRBV25-1 with TRBJ1-1; D unresolved. The germline gives CDR1 MGHDK, CDR2 SYGVNS. This CDR3 is built from 11 residues. The V end lost 9 bases, the J end lost 4 bases, and 9 bases lay between the germline ends. CDR3 amino acids: CASTIGTEAFF. For the CDR3, the DNA is TGTGCCAGTACGATCGGCACTGAAGCTTTCTTT.

V and J are TRBV2 and TRBJ2-7, with 7 bases identical to TRBD2. The germline CDR1 and CDR2 sequences are SNHLY and FYNNEI. Trimming took 6 bases from V and 6 from J; bases not matched to a gene: 8. The CDR3 extends over 13 amino acids. CDR3: CASSVPGGSEQYF. In DNA, the CDR3 is TGTGCCAGCAGCGTACCGGGGGGATCCGAGCAGTACTTC. Full variable domain (rest looked up from reference TRBV2 and TRBJ2-7): EPEVTQTPSHQVTQMGQEVILRCVPISNHLYFYWYRQILGQKVEFLVSFYNNEISEKSEIFDDQFSVERPDGSNFTLKIRSTKLEDSAMYFCASSVPGGSEQYFGPGTRLTVT.

This clone has more than one count but fewer than ten. This chain connects TRBV7-9 to TRBJ1-1, with D unresolved. Per the germline V gene, CDR1 is SEHNR and CDR2 is FQNEAQ (reference sequence). The CDR3 runs 14 residues. V gave up 4 bases and J gave up 5 bases, with 14 bases separating them. CDR3 sequence reads: CASSSQAMWTEAFF. For the CDR3, the DNA is TGTGCCAGCAGCTCCCAAGCCATGTGGACTGAAGCTTTCTTT.

J is TRBJ1-3 and V is TRBV2, with 11 bases matching TRBD1. V lost 7 bases, J lost 4 bases, and 6 bases stayed unmatched. In germline, CDR1 is SNHLY, CDR2 FYNNEI. The CDR3 contains 15 residues. CDR3 protein: CASNRDRGTGNTIYF. The CDR3 bases are TGTGCCAGCAACCGGGACAGGGGGACAGGAAACACCATATATTTT. The whole variable domain, remainder taken from reference TRBV2 and TRBJ1-3, is EPEVTQTPSHQVTQMGQEVILRCVPISNHLYFYWYRQILGQKVEFLVSFYNNEISEKSEIFDDQFSVERPDGSNFTLKIRSTKLEDSAMYFCASNRDRGTGNTIYFGEGSWLTVV.

V is TRBV5-6 and J is TRBJ2-5, with TRBD2 matching over 12 bases. J was trimmed by 6 bases and V by 0 bases; bases with no gene match: 6. CDR1 is SGHDT, CDR2 YYEEEE, per germline. CDR3 length: 16 residues. CDR3 protein: CASSLVPSGGVKTQYF. In DNA, the CDR3 is TGTGCCAGCAGCTTGGTCCCTAGCGGGGGGGTAAAGACCCAGTACTTC.

The chain links TRBV4-1 to TRBJ2-2, with D unresolved. Germline CDR1 is MGHRA and CDR2 is YSYEKL. V gave up 1 base and J gave up 6 bases, with 15 bases separating them. CDR3 length equals 16 residues. The DNA of the CDR3 is TGCGCCAGCAGCCAAGGAGAGTCCACCATTGCCGGGGAGCTGTTTTTT. Residues: CASSQGESTIAGELFF.

The CDR3 nucleotides are TGCGCCAGCAGCTCGACAGGGGAAGAGACCCAGTACTTC. As protein: CASSSTGEETQYF. V gene TRBV5-1 combines with J gene TRBJ2-5, with 8 bases matching TRBD1. The CDR3 contains 13 residues. The trim removed 3 bases at V and 3 bases at J, leaving 1 base unmatched. From germline, CDR1 is SGHRS and CDR2 YFSETQ. The full variable domain, its missing parts supplied by reference TRBV5-1 and TRBJ2-5, is KAGVTQTPRYLIKTRGQQVTLSCSPISGHRSVSWYQQTPGQGLQFLFEYFSETQRNKGNFPGRFSGRQFSNSRSEMNVSTLELGDSALYLCASSSTGEETQYFGPGTRLLVL.